Described below is a single T cell receptor (beta chain) sequence and its context. The data derive from a study of blood T cell repertoires in COVID-19. Study summary: T cells, B-cell-depleted T cells, or PBMCs provided the cDNA or gDNA that served as material.

Sequenced by immunoSEQ multiplex PCR; TCRdb stores in-frame clones only, minus some. The sample contains about 480,000 clones, 88% of which appear only once. Germline CDR1 and CDR2: LGHNA and YSLEER. The ends lost 0 bases at V and 4 bases at J; junction bases unmatched: 12. CDR3 size: 18 residues. Cohorts were determined from participant-reported clinical history. Sequencing was done on a sample of PBMCs or T cells enriched from blood (not recorded which). The TCR comes from a woman between 40 and 55 years old who had recovered from COVID-19. V is TRBV4-3 and J is TRBJ2-5; 9 nucleotides align to TRBD2. The CDR3 reads CASSQDRTWREGSETQYF. The CDR3 bases are TGCGCCAGCAGCCAAGATCGCACTTGGCGGGAGGGATCAGAGACCCAGTACTTC.